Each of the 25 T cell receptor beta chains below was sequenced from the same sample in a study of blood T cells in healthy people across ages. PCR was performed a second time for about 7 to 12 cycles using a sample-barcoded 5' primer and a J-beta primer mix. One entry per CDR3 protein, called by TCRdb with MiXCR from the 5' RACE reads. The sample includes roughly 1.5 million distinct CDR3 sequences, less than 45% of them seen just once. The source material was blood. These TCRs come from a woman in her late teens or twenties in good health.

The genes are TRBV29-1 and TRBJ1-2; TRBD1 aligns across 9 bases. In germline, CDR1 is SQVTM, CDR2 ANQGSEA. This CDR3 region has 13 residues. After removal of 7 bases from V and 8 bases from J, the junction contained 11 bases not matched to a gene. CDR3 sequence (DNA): TGCAGCGGGGGGACAGGGAAAGTTGGCGGCTACACCTTC. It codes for CSGGTGKVGGYTF.

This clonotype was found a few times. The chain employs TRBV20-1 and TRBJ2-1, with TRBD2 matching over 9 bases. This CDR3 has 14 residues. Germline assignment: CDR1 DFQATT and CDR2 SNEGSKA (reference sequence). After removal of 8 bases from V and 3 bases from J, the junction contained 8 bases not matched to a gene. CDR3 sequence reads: CSTIAGEIYNEQFF. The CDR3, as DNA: TGCAGTACCATAGCGGGGGAGATCTACAATGAGCAGTTCTTC.

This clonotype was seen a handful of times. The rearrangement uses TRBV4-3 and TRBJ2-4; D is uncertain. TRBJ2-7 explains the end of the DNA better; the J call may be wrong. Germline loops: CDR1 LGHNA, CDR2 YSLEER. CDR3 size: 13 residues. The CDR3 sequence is CASSPRKGDEQYF. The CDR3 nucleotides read TGCGCCAGCAGCCCGCGGAAAGGAGACGAGCAGTACTTC.

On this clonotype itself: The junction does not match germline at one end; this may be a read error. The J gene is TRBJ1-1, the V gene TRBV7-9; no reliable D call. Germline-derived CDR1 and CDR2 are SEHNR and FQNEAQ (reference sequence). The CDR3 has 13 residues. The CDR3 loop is CASSLGRVTGAFF. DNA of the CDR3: TGTGCCAGCAGCTTAGGCCGGGTTACTGGAGCTTTCTTT.

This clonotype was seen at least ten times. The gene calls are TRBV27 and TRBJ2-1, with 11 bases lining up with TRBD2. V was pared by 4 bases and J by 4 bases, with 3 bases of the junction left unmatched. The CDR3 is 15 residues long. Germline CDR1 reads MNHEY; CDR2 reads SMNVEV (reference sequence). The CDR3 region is CASSSGTSGYNEQFF. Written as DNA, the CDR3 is TGTGCCAGCAGTTCCGGGACTAGCGGTTACAATGAGCAGTTCTTC.

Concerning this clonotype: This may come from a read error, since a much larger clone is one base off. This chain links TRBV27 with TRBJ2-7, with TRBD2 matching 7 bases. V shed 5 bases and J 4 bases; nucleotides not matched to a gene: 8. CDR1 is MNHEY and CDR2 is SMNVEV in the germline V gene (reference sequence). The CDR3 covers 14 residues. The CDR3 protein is CASSRGVTQYEQYF. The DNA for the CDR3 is TGTGCCAGCAGTCGGGGGGTTACTCAATACGAGCAGTACTTC.

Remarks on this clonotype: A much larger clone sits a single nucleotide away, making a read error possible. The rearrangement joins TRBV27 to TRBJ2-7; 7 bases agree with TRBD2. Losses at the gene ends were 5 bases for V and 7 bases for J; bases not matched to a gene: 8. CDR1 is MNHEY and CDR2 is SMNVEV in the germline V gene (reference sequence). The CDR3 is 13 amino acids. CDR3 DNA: TGTGCCAGCAGTGCCACTAGCGAGCATGAGCAGTACTTC. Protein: CASSATSEHEQYF.

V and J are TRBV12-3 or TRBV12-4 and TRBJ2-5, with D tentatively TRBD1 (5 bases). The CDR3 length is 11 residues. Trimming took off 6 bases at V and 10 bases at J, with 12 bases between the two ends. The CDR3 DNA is TGTGCCAGCAGCCCCGCGCAGGGCCAGTACTTC. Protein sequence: CASSPAQGQYF.

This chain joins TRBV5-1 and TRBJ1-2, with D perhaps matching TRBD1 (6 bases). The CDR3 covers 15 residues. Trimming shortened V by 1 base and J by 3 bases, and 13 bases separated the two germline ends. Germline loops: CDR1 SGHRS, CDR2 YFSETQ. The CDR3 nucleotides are TGCGCCAGCAGCTTGAGCCAGGGGCGTCACTATGGCTACACCTTC. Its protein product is CASSLSQGRHYGYTF.

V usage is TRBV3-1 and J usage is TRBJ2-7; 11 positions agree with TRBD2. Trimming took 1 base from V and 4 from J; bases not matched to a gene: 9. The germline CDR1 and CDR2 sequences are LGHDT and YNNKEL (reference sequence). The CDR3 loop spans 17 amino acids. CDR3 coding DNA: TGTGCCAGCAGCCAAGGGGGGCTAGCGGGGGGACTATACGAGCAGTACTTC. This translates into CASSQGGLAGGLYEQYF.

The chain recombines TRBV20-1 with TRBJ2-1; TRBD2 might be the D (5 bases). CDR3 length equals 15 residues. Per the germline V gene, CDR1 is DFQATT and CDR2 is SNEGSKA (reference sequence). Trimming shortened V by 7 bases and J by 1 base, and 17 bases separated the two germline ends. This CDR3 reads CSVRHQDWSYNEQFF. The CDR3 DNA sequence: TGCAGTGTCAGACACCAGGACTGGTCCTACAATGAGCAGTTCTTC.

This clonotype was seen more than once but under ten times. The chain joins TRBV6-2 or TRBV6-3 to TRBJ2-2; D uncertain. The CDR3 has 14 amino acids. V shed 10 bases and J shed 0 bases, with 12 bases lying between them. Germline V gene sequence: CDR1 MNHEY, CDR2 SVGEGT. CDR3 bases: TGTGCCACTCTGGACCGATCGAACACCGGGGAGCTGTTTTTT. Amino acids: CATLDRSNTGELFF.

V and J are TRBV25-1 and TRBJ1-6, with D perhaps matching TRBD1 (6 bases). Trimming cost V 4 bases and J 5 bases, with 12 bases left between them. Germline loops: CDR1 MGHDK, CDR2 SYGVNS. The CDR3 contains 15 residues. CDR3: CASSVADRDNSPLHF. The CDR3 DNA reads TGTGCCAGCAGTGTCGCGGACAGAGATAATTCACCCCTCCACTTT.

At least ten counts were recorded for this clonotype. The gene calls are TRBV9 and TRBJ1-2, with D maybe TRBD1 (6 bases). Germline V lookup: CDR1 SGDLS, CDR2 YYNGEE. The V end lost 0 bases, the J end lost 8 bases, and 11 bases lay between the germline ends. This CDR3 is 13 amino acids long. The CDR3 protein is CASSVATGYGYTF. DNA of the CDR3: TGTGCCAGCAGCGTAGCTACAGGGTACGGCTACACCTTC.

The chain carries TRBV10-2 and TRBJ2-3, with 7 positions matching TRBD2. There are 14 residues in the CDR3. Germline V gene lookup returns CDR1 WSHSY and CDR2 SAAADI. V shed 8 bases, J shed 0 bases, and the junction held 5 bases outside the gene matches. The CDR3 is CASERGPSTDTQYF. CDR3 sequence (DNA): TGCGCCAGCGAGCGGGGTCCTAGCACAGATACGCAGTATTTT.

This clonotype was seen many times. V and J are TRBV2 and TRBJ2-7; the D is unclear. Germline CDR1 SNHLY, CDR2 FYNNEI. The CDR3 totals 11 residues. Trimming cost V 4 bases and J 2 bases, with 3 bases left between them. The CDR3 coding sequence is TGTGCCAGCAGTGGGACCTACGAGCAGTACTTC. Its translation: CASSGTYEQYF.

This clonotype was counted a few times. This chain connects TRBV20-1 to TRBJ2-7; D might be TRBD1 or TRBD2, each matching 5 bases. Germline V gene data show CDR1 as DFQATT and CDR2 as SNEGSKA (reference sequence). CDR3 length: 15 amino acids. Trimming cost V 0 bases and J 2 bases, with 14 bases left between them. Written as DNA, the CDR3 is TGCAGTGCTAGAGAGCGGACGGGGCTGACCTACGAGCAGTACTTC. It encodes CSARERTGLTYEQYF.

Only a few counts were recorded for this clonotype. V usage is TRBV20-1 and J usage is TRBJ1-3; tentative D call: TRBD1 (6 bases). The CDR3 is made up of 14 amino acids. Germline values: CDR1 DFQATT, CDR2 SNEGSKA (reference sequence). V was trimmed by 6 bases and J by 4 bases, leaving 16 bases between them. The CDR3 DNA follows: TGCAGTGCGAATCGACAGGTGGAAGGAAACACCATATATTTT. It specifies CSANRQVEGNTIYF.

The CDR3 is CASQSRTDEQYF. Written as DNA, the CDR3 is TGTGCCAGCCAATCTAGAACCGATGAGCAGTACTTC. The chain uses TRBV28 and TRBJ2-5, with D hard to call. The V end lost 8 bases, the J end lost 11 bases, and 18 bases lay between the germline ends. Per the germline V gene, CDR1 is MDHEN and CDR2 is SYDVKM. The CDR3 length is 12 residues.

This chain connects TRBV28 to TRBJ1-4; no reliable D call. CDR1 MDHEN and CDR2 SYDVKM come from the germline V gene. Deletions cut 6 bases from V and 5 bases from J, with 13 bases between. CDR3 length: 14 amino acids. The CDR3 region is CASSPAGMNEKLFF. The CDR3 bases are TGTGCCAGCAGCCCGGCGGGGATGAATGAAAAACTGTTTTTT.

As DNA, the CDR3 is TGTGCCAGCTCTCGGCTAGATAAAAACATTCAGTACTTC. This codes for CASSRLDKNIQYF. The V call is TRBV6-5, the J call TRBJ2-4, with D hard to call. The CDR3 spans 13 residues. The V gene's germline CDR1 is MNHEY and CDR2 SVGAGI. V was trimmed by 8 bases and J by 4 bases, leaving 12 bases between them.

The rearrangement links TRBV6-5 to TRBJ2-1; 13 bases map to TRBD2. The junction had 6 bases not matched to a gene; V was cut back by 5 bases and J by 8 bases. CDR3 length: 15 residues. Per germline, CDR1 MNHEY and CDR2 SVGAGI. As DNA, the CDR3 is TGTGCCAGCAGTCGGACTAGCGGGAGCATCTATGAGCAGTTCTTC. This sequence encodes CASSRTSGSIYEQFF.

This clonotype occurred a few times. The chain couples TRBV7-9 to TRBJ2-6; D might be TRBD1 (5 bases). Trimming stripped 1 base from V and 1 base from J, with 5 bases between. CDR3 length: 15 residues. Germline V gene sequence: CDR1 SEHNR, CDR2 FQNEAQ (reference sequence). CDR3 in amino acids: CASSLGQSGANVLTF. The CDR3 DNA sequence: TGTGCCAGCAGCTTAGGACAGTCTGGGGCCAACGTCCTGACTTTC.

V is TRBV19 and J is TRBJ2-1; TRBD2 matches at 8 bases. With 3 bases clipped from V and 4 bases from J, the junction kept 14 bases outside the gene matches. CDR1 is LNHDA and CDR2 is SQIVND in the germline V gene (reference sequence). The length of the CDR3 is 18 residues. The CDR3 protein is CASSMRGAGEGVYNEQFF. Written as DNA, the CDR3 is TGTGCCAGTAGTATGAGGGGAGCGGGAGAGGGTGTGTACAATGAGCAGTTCTTC.

The CDR3 region is CASSATGTLFSIQYF. CDR3 nucleotides: TGTGCCAGCAGTGCCACAGGGACCCTCTTCAGCATTCAGTACTTC. The gene calls are TRBV27 and TRBJ2-4, with D possibly being TRBD1 (6 bases). V dropped 5 bases and J dropped 9 bases, with 20 bases sitting between them. In germline, CDR1 is MNHEY, CDR2 SMNVEV (reference sequence). The CDR3 has 15 residues.